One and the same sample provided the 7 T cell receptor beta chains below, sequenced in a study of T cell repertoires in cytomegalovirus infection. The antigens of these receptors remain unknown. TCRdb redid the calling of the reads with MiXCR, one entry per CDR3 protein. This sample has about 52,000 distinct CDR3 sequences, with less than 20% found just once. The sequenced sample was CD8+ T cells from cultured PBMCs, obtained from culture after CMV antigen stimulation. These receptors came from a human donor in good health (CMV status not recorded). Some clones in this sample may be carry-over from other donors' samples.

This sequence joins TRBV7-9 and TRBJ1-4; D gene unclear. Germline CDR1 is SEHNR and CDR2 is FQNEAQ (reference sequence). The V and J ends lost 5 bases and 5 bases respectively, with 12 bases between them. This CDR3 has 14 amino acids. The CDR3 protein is CASSPAGGNEKLFF. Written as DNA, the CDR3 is TGTGCCAGCAGCCCCGCGGGAGGGAATGAAAAACTGTTTTTT.

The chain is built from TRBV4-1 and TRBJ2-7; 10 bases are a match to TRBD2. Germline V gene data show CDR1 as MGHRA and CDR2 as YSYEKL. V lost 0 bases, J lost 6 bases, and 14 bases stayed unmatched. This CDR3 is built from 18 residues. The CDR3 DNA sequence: TGCGCCAGCAGCCAAGATCTAATCGAGTCTAGCGGGGGTCTCGAGCAGTACTTC. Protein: CASSQDLIESSGGLEQYF.

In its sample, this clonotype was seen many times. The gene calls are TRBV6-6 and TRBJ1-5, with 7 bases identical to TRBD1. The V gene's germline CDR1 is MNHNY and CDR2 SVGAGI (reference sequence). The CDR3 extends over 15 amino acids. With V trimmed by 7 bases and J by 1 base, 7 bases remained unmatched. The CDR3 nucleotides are TGTGCCAGCACCATCATACAGGGGAGCAATCAGCCCCAGCATTTT. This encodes CASTIIQGSNQPQHF.

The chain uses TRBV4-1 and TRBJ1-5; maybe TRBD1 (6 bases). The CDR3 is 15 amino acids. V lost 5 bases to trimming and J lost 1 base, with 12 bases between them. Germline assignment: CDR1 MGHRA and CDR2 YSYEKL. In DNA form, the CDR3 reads TGCGCCAGCAGCTTCACAGGGAAGAGCAATCAGCCCCAGCATTTT. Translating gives CASSFTGKSNQPQHF.

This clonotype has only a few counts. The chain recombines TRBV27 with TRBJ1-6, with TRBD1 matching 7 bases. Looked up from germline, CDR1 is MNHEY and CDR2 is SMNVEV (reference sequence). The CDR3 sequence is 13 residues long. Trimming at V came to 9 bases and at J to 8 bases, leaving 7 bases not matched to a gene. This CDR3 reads CASDRVADSPLHF. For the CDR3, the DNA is TGTGCCAGTGACAGGGTGGCTGATTCACCCCTCCACTTT.

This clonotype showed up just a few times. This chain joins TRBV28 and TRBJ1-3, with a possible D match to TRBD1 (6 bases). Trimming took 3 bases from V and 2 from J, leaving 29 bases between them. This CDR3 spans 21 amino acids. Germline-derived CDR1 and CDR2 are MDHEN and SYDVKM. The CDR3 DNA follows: TGTGCCAGCAGTTTTCCCCCCGGACAGTTTAGAGACGATGTTACTGGAAACACCATATATTTT. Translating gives CASSFPPGQFRDDVTGNTIYF.

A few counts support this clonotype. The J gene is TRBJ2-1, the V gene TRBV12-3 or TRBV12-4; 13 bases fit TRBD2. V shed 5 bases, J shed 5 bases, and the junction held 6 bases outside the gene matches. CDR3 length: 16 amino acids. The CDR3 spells CASSPTSGGAHNEQFF. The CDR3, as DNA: TGTGCCAGCAGTCCAACTAGCGGGGGGGCGCACAATGAGCAGTTCTTC.